This TCR beta chain was found in a study of cytomegalovirus exposure and HLA in healthy donors. Regarding the study as a whole: Several of the most significant clusters appeared linked to common viral pathogens, based on a later analysis. Associated with cytomegalovirus, according to the listing, were 150 to 200 TCR beta chains.

PCR was performed using 60 Vbeta and 13 Jbeta primers. The assay was immunoSEQ multiplex PCR, and TCRdb's table has in-frame clones only and misses some. This repertoire shows 100,000 to 150,000 clones, 75% to 85% found once; its top ten account for about 2%. Unrecorded immune exposures were likely, despite nominal health at sampling. On this clone itself: The antigen is undetermined.

The CDR3 runs to 15 residues. Per the germline V gene, CDR1 is MNHEY and CDR2 is SMNVEV (reference sequence). V shed 6 bases and J 2 bases; nucleotides not matched to a gene: 9. Sequencing input: PBMCs. The receptor comes from a man younger than 30 in good health and CMV-seronegative. The chain recombines TRBV27 with TRBJ2-7; TRBD1 aligns across 8 bases. As DNA, the CDR3 is TGTGCCAGCAGCCTGGGACAGGAGTTAGCCTACGAGCAGTACTTC. Its translation is CASSLGQELAYEQYF.